This T cell receptor beta chain stems from a study of beta chain features in type 1 diabetes. Based on CD45RO/CCR7/CD25/CD127/CD95/CD27, CD4+ regulatory, stem cell-like memory, naive and central memory cells were sorted. Germline values: CDR1 KGHSH, CDR2 LQKENI. The V end lost 2 bases, the J end lost 3 bases, and 10 bases lay between the germline ends. The CDR3 sequence is 14 residues long. Expressed TCRB transcripts were sequenced, since all the RNA that had been isolated was reverse transcribed. Here immunoSEQ multiplex PCR was the method, and the copy in TCRdb shows in-frame clones only, minus some. The sample records about 150,000 clones, approximately 10% being singletons. Ten or more counts support this clone.

Sequenced material: central memory CD4+ T cells from blood. The chain has TRBV18 and TRBJ2-5; D is undetermined. The sequence came from a man aged 18 to 30 in good health. The CDR3 sequence: CASSPGPSEETQYF. The CDR3 region has the DNA TGTGCCAGCTCACCAGGGCCCAGCGAAGAGACCCAGTACTTC.